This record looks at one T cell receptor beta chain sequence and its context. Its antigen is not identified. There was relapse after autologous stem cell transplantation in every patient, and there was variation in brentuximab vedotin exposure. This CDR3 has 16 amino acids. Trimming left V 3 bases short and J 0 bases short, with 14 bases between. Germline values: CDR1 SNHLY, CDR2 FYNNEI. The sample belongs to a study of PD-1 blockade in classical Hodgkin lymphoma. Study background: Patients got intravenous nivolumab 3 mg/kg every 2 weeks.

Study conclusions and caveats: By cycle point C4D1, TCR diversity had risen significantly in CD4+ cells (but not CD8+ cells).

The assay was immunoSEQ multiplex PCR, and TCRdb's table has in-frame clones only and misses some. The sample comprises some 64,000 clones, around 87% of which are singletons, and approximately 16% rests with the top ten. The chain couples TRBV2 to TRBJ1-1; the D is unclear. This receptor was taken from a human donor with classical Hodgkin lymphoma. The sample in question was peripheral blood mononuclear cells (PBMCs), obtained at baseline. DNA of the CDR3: TGTGCCAGCAGTGATTCGCGCGGTATTTTGAACACTGAAGCTTTCTTT. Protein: CASSDSRGILNTEAFF.